The sequence of this T cell receptor beta chain was determined in a study of shared clonotypes between healthy human individuals (dated by TCRdb to 2020 to 2022). For context, the study as a whole: The cohort comprised two women and a few men aged 18 to 49 years. Between about 0.8 and 9.5 billion PBMCs per donor were obtained by leukapheresis. The study deeply sequenced blood TCR repertoires of about 5 healthy adults to estimate repertoire size and the extent of clonotype sharing between individuals. For each donor, CD4 naive and CD4 memory were each run on three plates, CD8 naive on two plates, and CD8 memory on one plate. To increase sequencing depth and limit assay-specific biases, TCR repertoire library preparation and sequencing were carried out by different laboratories using diverse techniques.

Comments on this clone: The clone's antigen remains unknown. No quality values exist for individual bases; no much larger clone is one base distant.

Donors were healthy HIV-negative adults with no recently reported acute infections or vaccinations. All donors were Caucasian adults living in Nashville, Tennessee, USA. CD4+ T cells were enriched by magnetic negative selection; naive cells were then positively selected on CD45RA, and the negative fraction formed the memory subset. Blood was obtained by leukapheresis, after which PBMCs were separated by Ficoll-Histopaque density gradient centrifugation and cryopreserved in liquid nitrogen vapor phase. Analytical flow cytometry was used to check the purity and quantity of every magnetically sorted T cell population. Genomic DNA was isolated from each sorted fraction and quantified by UV absorbance on a Nanodrop 2000c. The trim is 4 bases for V and 5 bases for J, with a gap of 14 bases between the germline ends. CDR1 and CDR2, looked up from the germline V gene, are SGHVS and FQNEAQ. The CDR3 has 14 amino acids, counting the end cysteine and phenylalanine. Only the CDR3 region is kept as DNA, spanning 42 bases read in frame from base 1.

Overall results and qualifications from the work: Compared with non-shared clonotypes, the clonotypes found in all four sorted-subset donors had higher generation probabilities. Only blood was sampled, and tissue TCR repertoires likely differ from those in blood. Pairwise subsampling indicated that sequencing depth was expected to affect the degree of clonotype sharing among donors. Naive subsets generally had larger estimated clonotype richness than memory subsets. Rarefaction of sorted-subset datasets indicated incomplete sequencing despite the large sequencing depth. Because the study included a small number of donors, the genetic and exposure-history diversity represented was limited. Across a handful of donors, approximately 5% of naive CD4, approximately 3.5% of naive CD8, approximately 2.5% of memory CD4, and over 0.35% of memory CD8 clonotypes were shared.

Using the deep immunoSEQ assay, TCR CDR3 regions were amplified from genomic DNA by multiplex PCR. Genomic DNA extracted from each cell subset was distributed evenly over all wells of several immunoSEQ 96-well plates, and each plate served as one replicate. For sorted subsets, each replicate PCR was loaded with 200 ng genomic DNA, equivalent to 30,000 to 35,000 T cell genomes. Purified libraries were quantified with a Qubit 3.0 fluorometer, sized on a Bioanalyzer 2100, and re-quantified with the KAPA Library Quantification kit. Every immunoSEQ 96-well plate was sequenced on a separate single-read 150-cycle Illumina NextSeq 550 flow cell. Per the original workflow: Because only junctional sequences without quality scores were contained in the immunoSEQ output, filtering matching that applied to full-length reads could not be performed. Sequences were annotated with PyIR, a Python wrapper for IgBLAST v1.9, and V/J genes and CDR3 were assigned using IMGT germline references. Reads with weak V/J assignments (E-value above 1e-6), missing CDR3, stop codons, out-of-frame junctions, or ambiguous translated residues were removed. A V3J clonotype was defined by an identical inferred V gene, J gene, and CDR3 amino acid sequence. To compute the percentage overlap between repertoires, the number of shared unique clonotypes was divided by the size of the smaller repertoire. Repertoire richness was assessed with RTK rarefaction, the Chao1 estimator, and Recon v2.1 estimates of unobserved clonotypes. OLGA was used to compute generation probabilities for all TCRbeta clonotypes that the gDNA method yielded from several donors. In its TCRdb copy, this immuneACCESS table keeps in-frame sequences only and misses some clones. Where compared with another copy, unresolved V genes explain less than half of these, and the others have no known cause. The V and J calls and clone size were taken over from that table, and D and trimming were inferred from the DNA. This sample lists 400,000 to 600,000 clones; roughly 95% were detected once. 0.05% to 0.08% of the sample comes from the top ten.

The receptor chain draws on TRBV7-8 and TRBJ2-5; no D gene is confidently identified. The clonotype originates from a woman in her twenties or thirties in good health. Sequencing used naive CD4+ T cells sorted from blood. Per the publication, the cell subset or site label means: CD45RA+ positively selected. The sequence in DNA is TGTGCCAGCAGCTATGGTTGGAGCGCCGAGACCCAGTACTTC. Its translation reads: CASSYGWSAETQYF.